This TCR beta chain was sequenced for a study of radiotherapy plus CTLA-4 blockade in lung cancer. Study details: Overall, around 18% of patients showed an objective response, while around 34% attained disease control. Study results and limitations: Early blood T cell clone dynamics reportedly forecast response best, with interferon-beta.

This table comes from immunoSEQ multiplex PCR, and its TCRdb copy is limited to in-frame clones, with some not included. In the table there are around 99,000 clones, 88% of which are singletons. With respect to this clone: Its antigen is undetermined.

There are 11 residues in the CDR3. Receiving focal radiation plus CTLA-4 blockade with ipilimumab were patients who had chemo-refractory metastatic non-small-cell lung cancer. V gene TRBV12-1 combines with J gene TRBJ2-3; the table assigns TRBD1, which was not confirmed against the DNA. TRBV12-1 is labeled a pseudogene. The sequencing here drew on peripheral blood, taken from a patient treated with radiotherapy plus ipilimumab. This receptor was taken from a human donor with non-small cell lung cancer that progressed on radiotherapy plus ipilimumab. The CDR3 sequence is CASSFVALGGF. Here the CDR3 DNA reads TGTGCCAGCAGCTTTGTGGCCCTTGGTGGTTTT.